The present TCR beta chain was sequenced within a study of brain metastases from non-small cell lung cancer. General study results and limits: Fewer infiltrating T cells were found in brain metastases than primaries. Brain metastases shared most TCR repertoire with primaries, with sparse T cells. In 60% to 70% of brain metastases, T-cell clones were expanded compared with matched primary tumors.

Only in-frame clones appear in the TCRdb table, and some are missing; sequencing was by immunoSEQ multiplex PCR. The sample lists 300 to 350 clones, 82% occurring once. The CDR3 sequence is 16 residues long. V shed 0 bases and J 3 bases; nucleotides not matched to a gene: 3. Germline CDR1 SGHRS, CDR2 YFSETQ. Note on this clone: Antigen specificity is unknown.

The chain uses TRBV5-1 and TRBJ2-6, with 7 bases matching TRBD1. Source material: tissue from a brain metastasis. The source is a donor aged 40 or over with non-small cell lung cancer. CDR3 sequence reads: CASSLEGTVGANVLTF. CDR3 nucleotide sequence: TGCGCCAGCAGCTTGGAGGGGACAGTTGGGGCCAACGTCCTGACTTTC.